These 9 T cell receptor beta chains came from one sample sequenced in a study of blood T cell repertoires in COVID-19. Sequenced by immunoSEQ multiplex PCR; TCRdb stores in-frame clones only, minus some. The sample shows approximately 250,000 clones, around 87% of them seen only once. The sequenced sample consisted of peripheral blood. These receptor sequences come from a man in his late teens or twenties with active or convalescent COVID-19.

The CDR3 DNA is TGTGCCAGCAGTGAAGGAGCGGGAGTAATAGGTGAGCAGTTCTTC. This codes for CASSEGAGVIGEQFF. This chain joins TRBV2 and TRBJ2-1, with 8 positions matching TRBD2. V gave up 1 base and J gave up 9 bases; unmatched junction bases: 8. Germline CDR1 and CDR2: SNHLY and FYNNEI. The CDR3 loop spans 15 amino acids.

J is TRBJ2-7 and V is TRBV4-1, with a weak D call TRBD2 (6 bases). Trimming took off 2 bases at V and 3 bases at J, with 11 bases between the two ends. The CDR3 contains 14 residues. Germline loops: CDR1 MGHRA, CDR2 YSYEKL. The chain's CDR3 is CASSQRGADYEQYF. CDR3 in DNA: TGCGCCAGCAGCCAACGCGGGGCAGACTACGAGCAGTACTTC.

This chain connects TRBV2 to TRBJ1-2; 9 bases are a match to TRBD1. The CDR3 consists of 10 residues. Germline CDR1 is SNHLY and CDR2 is FYNNEI. J was trimmed by 14 bases and V by 6 bases; bases with no gene match: 4. The CDR3: CASRAGTGTF. The DNA for the CDR3 is TGTGCCAGCAGAGCCGGGACAGGGACCTTC.

In DNA form, the CDR3 reads TGTGCCTGGAGTGTACAAATGAACACTGAAGCTTTCTTT. Its translation is CAWSVQMNTEAFF. The V and J genes are TRBV30 and TRBJ1-1; D gene uncertain. This CDR3 has 13 residues. Per germline, CDR1 GTSNPN and CDR2 SVGIG (reference sequence). The V end was cut by 0 bases, the J end by 0 bases, with 5 bases between. The full variable domain, its missing parts supplied by reference TRBV30 and TRBJ1-1, is SQTIHQWPATLVQPVGSPLSLECTVEGTSNPNLYWYRQAAGRGLQLLFYSVGIGQISSEVPQNLSASRPQDRQFILSSKKLLLSDSGFYLCAWSVQMNTEAFFGQGTRLTVV.

The V gene is TRBV5-1, the J gene TRBJ2-5; possibly TRBD1 for D (6 bases). CDR1 SGHRS and CDR2 YFSETQ come from the germline V gene. Trimming left V 4 bases short and J 4 bases short, with 17 bases between. The length of the CDR3 is 15 residues. CDR3 DNA: TGCGCCAGCAGCCCTCCCGTAGGGGGAACAGAGACCCAGTACTTC. Residues: CASSPPVGGTETQYF.

J is TRBJ2-3 and V is TRBV28; maybe TRBD2 (6 bases). From germline, CDR1 is MDHEN and CDR2 SYDVKM. Trimming stripped 8 bases from V and 0 bases from J, with 9 bases between. The CDR3 loop spans 13 amino acids. The CDR3 is CASDRGSTDTQYF. CDR3 DNA: TGTGCCAGCGATCGGGGGAGCACAGATACGCAGTATTTT.

The chain is built from TRBV29-1 and TRBJ2-7; 7 bases match TRBD1. The junction had 6 bases not matched to a gene; V was cut back by 5 bases and J by 2 bases. This CDR3 contains 13 residues. Germline V gives CDR1 SQVTM, CDR2 ANQGSEA. As DNA, the CDR3 is TGCAGCGTTAGGGGACAGCCCCCCTACGAGCAGTACTTC. This codes for CSVRGQPPYEQYF.

The V gene is TRBV7-9, the J gene TRBJ2-7, with 13 bases fitting TRBD2. Trimming at V came to 1 base and at J to 6 bases, leaving 0 bases not matched to a gene. This CDR3 is 14 amino acids long. CDR1 SEHNR and CDR2 FQNEAQ come from the germline V gene (reference sequence). In DNA form, the CDR3 reads TGTGCCAGCAGCTTAGGACTAGCGGGAGGCGAGCAGTACTTC. Amino acid sequence: CASSLGLAGGEQYF.

The chain has TRBV7-9 and TRBJ2-1, with D unresolved. Trimming shortened V by 0 bases and J by 0 bases, and 9 bases separated the two germline ends. Per germline, CDR1 SEHNR and CDR2 FQNEAQ (reference sequence). The CDR3 is 16 residues long. The CDR3 loop is CASSLAIQASYNEQFF. DNA for the CDR3: TGTGCCAGCAGCTTAGCGATCCAGGCCTCCTACAATGAGCAGTTCTTC.